The clone carrying this T cell receptor beta chain has a handful of counts. Its antigen is still unknown. TCRdb analysed the 5' RACE reads with MiXCR anew, one entry per CDR3 protein. The table has 500,000 to 550,000 distinct CDR3 sequences, roughly 20% seen once; the top ten hold approximately 12%. This entry belongs to a study of T-cell memory formation after mild COVID-19. Whole-study findings and limits: Among clones peaking at day 37 in the second wave, SARS-CoV-2 specificity remained unconfirmed. Cross-reactive memory apparently joined, as some responding clones appeared in pre-infection memory.

The sequencing input was PBMCs or a T cell subset sorted from them (not recorded which). The TCR comes from an adult woman who had mild COVID-19 (a few samples of this study predate the infection). Cell type and time point are not known.

DNA for the CDR3: TGTGCCAGCAGCTTACTGACTAGCGGCTACAATGAGCAGTTCTTC. This codes for CASSLLTSGYNEQFF. This chain links TRBV7-2 with TRBJ2-1; 9 nucleotides match TRBD2. CDR3 length: 15 amino acids. The ends lost 2 bases at V and 3 bases at J; junction bases unmatched: 2. Germline loops: CDR1 SGHTA, CDR2 FQGNSA. Filled out from reference TRBV7-2 and TRBJ2-1, the complete variable domain reads GAGVSQSPSNKVTEKGKDVELRCDPISGHTALYWYRQSLGQGLEFLIYFQGNSAPDKSGLPSDRFSAERTGGSVSTLTIQRTQQEDSAVYLCASSLLTSGYNEQFFGPGTRLTVL.